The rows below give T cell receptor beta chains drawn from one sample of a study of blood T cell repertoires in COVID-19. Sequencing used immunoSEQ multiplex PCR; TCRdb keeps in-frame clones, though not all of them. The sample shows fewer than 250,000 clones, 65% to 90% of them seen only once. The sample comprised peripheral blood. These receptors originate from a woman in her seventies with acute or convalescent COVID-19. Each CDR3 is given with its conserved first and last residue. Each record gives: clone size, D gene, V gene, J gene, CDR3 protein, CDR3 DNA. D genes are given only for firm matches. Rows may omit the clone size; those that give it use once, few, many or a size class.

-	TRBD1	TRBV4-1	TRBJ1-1	CASSQGGGTLNTEAFF	TGCGCCAGCAGCCAAGGAGGGGGCACCTTGAACACTGAAGCTTTCTTT
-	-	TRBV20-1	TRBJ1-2	CSASAGVANGYTF	TGCAGTGCTAGTGCCGGAGTCGCAAATGGCTACACCTTC
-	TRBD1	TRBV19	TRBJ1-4	CASRTGTGENEKLFF	TGTGCCAGTAGAACCGGGACAGGGGAAAATGAAAAACTGTTTTTT
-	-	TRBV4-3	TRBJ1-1	CASSQTRGFGAFF	TGCGCCAGCAGCCAGACCAGGGGATTCGGAGCTTTCTTT
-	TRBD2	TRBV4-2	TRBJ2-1	CASTEAGGPPSAQFF	TGTGCCAGCACCGAAGCGGGGGGCCCCCCTAGCGCGCAGTTCTTC
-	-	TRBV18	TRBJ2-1	CASHFLQKPYNEQFF	TGTGCCAGCCACTTCCTACAGAAACCGTACAATGAGCAGTTCTTC
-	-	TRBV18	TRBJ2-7	CASSPGAGDYEQYF	TGTGCCAGCTCACCAGGGGCAGGAGACTACGAGCAGTACTTC
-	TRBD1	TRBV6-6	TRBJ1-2	CASTPGGLGYGYTF	TGTGCCAGCACCCCAGGGGGGCTGGGCTATGGCTACACCTTC
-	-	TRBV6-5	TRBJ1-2	CASSLAGRNYGYTF	TGTGCCAGCAGCCTTGCGGGCAGAAACTATGGCTACACCTTC
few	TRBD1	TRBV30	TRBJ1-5	CAWSVGQGLGNQPQHF	TGTGCCTGGAGTGTTGGACAGGGGTTGGGCAATCAGCCCCAGCATTTT
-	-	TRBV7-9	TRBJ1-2	CADRESNGYTF	TGTGCCGATAGAGAGTCAAATGGCTACACCTTC
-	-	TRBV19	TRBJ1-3	CASNHRGRGPSGNTIYF	TGTGCCAGTAACCATAGAGGGCGGGGTCCCTCTGGAAACACCATATATTTT
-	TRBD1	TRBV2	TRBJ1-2	CASSDRDRGYGYTF	TGTGCCAGCAGTGATCGGGACAGAGGCTATGGCTACACCTTC
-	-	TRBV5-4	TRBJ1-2	CASSLLGSTAYGYTF	TGTGCCAGCAGCCTCTTGGGTTCGACAGCCTATGGCTACACCTTC
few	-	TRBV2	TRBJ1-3	CASNGNSGNTIYF	TGTGCCAGCAATGGAAACAGCGGAAACACCATATATTTT
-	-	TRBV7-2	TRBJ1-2	CASSSQGVEGYTF	TGTGCCAGCAGCTCACAGGGAGTTGAAGGCTACACCTTC
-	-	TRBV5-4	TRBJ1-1	CASSLQGNTEAFF	TGTGCCAGCAGCCTTCAGGGGAACACTGAAGCTTTCTTT
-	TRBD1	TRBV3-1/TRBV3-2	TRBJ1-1	CASSRLQGVNTEAFF	TGTGCCAGCAGCCGCTTACAGGGGGTGAACACTGAAGCTTTCTTT
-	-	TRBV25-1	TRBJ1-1	CASSANLGLTSSAEAFF	TGTGCCAGCAGTGCGAATCTAGGCCTTACCTCGTCGGCTGAAGCTTTCTTT
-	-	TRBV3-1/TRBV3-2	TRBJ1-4	CASSQLEKLFF	TGTGCCAGCAGCCAACTTGAAAAACTGTTTTTT
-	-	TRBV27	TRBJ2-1	CASNPEGVGAYNEQFF	TGTGCCAGCAATCCCGAAGGGGTTGGAGCCTACAATGAGCAGTTCTTC
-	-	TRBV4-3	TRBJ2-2	CASSQFHRVAGELFF	TGCGCCAGCAGCCAATTTCACAGGGTGGCCGGGGAGCTGTTTTTT
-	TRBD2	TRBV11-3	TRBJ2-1	CASSPFRGGNNEQFF	TGTGCCAGCAGCCCCTTTCGGGGGGGAAACAATGAGCAGTTCTTC
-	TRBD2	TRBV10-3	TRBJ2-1	CAISGLAGEGEQFF	TGTGCCATCAGTGGCCTAGCGGGGGAGGGGGAGCAGTTCTTC
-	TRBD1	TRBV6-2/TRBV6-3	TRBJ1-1	CASSGQGAAFF	TGTGCCAGCAGCGGACAGGGGGCGGCTTTCTTT
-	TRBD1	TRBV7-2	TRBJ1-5	CASSPNPTGSSNQPQHF	TGTGCCAGCAGCCCAAACCCGACAGGGAGTAGCAATCAGCCCCAGCATTTT
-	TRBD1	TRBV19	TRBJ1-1	CASSVQGALNTEAFF	TGTGCCAGTAGTGTACAGGGGGCCTTGAACACTGAAGCTTTCTTT
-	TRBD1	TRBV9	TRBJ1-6	CASSLRTGSSYNSPLHF	TGTGCCAGCAGCCTCCGGACAGGGAGCTCCTATAATTCACCCCTCCACTTT
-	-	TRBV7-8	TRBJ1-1	CASRSNRGTEAFF	TGTGCCAGCAGGTCTAATCGGGGCACTGAAGCTTTCTTT
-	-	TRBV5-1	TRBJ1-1	CASSFRGGDTEAFF	TGCGCCAGCAGCTTTAGGGGGGGAGACACTGAAGCTTTCTTT
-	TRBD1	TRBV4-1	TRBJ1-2	CASSQPLRTGGNYGYTF	TGCGCCAGCAGCCAACCCCTGAGGACAGGGGGCAACTATGGCTACACCTTC
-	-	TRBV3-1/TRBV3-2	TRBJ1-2	CASLLWAVGYTF	TGTGCCAGCTTACTTTGGGCCGTCGGCTACACCTTC
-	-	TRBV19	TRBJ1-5	CASSGLGQPQHF	TGTGCCAGTAGTGGGCTGGGTCAGCCCCAGCATTTT
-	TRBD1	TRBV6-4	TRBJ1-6	CASSLQGAANSPLHF	TGTGCCAGCAGTCTCCAGGGGGCGGCGAATTCACCCCTCCACTTT
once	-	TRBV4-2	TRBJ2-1	CASSQVGSRDFEQFF	TGTGCCAGCAGCCAAGTGGGTTCCCGGGACTTTGAGCAGTTCTTC
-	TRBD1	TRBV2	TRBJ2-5	CASSVQGGQETQYF	TGTGCCAGCAGTGTACAGGGGGGCCAAGAGACCCAGTACTTC
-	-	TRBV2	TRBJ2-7	CASSEGAGTSFAYEQYF	TGTGCCAGCAGTGAAGGGGCTGGTACTAGCTTTGCCTACGAGCAGTACTTC
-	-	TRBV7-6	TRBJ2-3	CASSPGQTPTDTQYF	TGTGCCAGCAGCCCGGGACAAACTCCCACAGATACGCAGTATTTT
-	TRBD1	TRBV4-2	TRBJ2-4	CASSQEIGGGNIQYF	TGTGCCAGCAGCCAAGAAATAGGGGGCGGGAACATTCAGTACTTC
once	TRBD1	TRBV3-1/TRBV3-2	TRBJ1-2	CASSPRQGVLIYGYTF	TGTGCCAGCAGCCCTCGACAGGGGGTCCTTATCTATGGCTACACCTTC
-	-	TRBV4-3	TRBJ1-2	CASSQAIEGLYGYTF	TGCGCCAGCAGCCAAGCGATTGAAGGACTTTATGGCTACACCTTC
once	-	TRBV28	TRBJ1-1	CASSFPGQRNTEAFF	TGTGCCAGCAGTTTCCCCGGACAGAGGAACACTGAAGCTTTCTTT